Below, 30 T cell receptor beta chains from the same sample are listed, as sequenced in a study of shared clonotypes between healthy human individuals. The protocol was immunoSEQ multiplex PCR, while the TCRdb copy is restricted to in-frame clones and leaves out a portion. The sample has 600,000 or so clones, roughly 98% seen once. Naive CD8 cells comprised CD45RO-negative, CCR7-positively selected cells, excluding terminally differentiated effector memory CD45RA+ cells. The source material was naive CD8+ T cells sorted from blood. These TCRs come from a man under 40 in good health.

As concerns this clone: In the same sample, other DNA sequences code for this CDR3. This chain links TRBV27 with TRBJ1-5; D gene ambiguous. Between the trimmed V and J ends, which lost 7 bases and 4 bases, there was a span of 8 bases. CDR1 is MNHEY, CDR2 SMNVEV, per germline (reference sequence). This CDR3 comprises 12 residues. The DNA of the CDR3 is TGTGCCAGCACTACTGGAAATCAGCCCCAGCATTTT. Protein product: CASTTGNQPQHF.

This clone was observed a handful of times. V and J are TRBV5-1 and TRBJ2-1; 14 bases fit TRBD2. V lost 4 bases to trimming and J lost 6 bases; unmatched junction nucleotides: 9. Germline V lookup: CDR1 SGHRS, CDR2 YFSETQ. The CDR3 runs 17 residues. The CDR3 here is CASSTGLAGVVGNEQFF. CDR3 DNA sequence: TGCGCCAGCAGCACGGGACTAGCGGGAGTTGTCGGCAATGAGCAGTTCTTC.

The chain links TRBV7-9 to TRBJ2-7; no firm D call. There are 14 residues in the CDR3. Trimming took off 5 bases at V and 2 bases at J, with 13 bases between the two ends. Germline CDR1 reads SEHNR; CDR2 reads FQNEAQ (reference sequence). In nucleotides, the CDR3 is TGTGCCAGCAGCCCCGTCTCGGATACCTACGAGCAGTACTTC. As protein: CASSPVSDTYEQYF.

The V and J genes are TRBV4-1 and TRBJ2-1; D is possibly TRBD2 (6 bases). Per the germline V gene, CDR1 is MGHRA and CDR2 is YSYEKL. V lost 1 base and J 7 bases, leaving 11 bases between the germline ends. This CDR3 region has 14 residues. CDR3 residues: CASSQAGSRNEQFF. The CDR3, as DNA: TGCGCCAGCAGCCAAGCCGGGAGCCGAAATGAGCAGTTCTTC.

The J gene is TRBJ2-7, the V gene TRBV15; tentatively, D is TRBD1 or TRBD2 (6 bases each). Germline V CDR1 and CDR2: LNHNV, YYDKDF (reference sequence). The ends were cut back, 1 base at V and 5 bases at J, with 12 bases in the middle. The CDR3 is made up of 14 amino acids. CDR3 DNA: TGTGCCACCAGCAGAGGAATGGGGGGCAACGAGCAGTACTTC. It codes for CATSRGMGGNEQYF.

Only one count was recorded for this clone. The chain uses TRBV2 and TRBJ2-3; D is uncertain. CDR1 SNHLY and CDR2 FYNNEI come from the germline V gene. Trimming left V 0 bases short and J 6 bases short, with 4 bases between. This CDR3 contains 12 residues. In nucleotides, the CDR3 is TGTGCCAGCAGTGAAGCCCCTGATACGCAGTATTTT. It specifies CASSEAPDTQYF. Full variable domain (outside the CDR3, taken from reference TRBV2 and TRBJ2-3): EPEVTQTPSHQVTQMGQEVILRCVPISNHLYFYWYRQILGQKVEFLVSFYNNEISEKSEIFDDQFSVERPDGSNFTLKIRSTKLEDSAMYFCASSEAPDTQYFGPGTRLTVL.

V gene TRBV2 combines with J gene TRBJ2-7, with no clear D. Germline CDR1 is SNHLY and CDR2 is FYNNEI. The CDR3 covers 11 residues. Trimming removed 8 bases at V and 2 bases at J, with 7 bases between. The CDR3: CASGDPYEQYF. CDR3 bases: TGTGCCAGCGGAGACCCCTACGAGCAGTACTTC.

V and J are TRBV7-8 and TRBJ2-5; TRBD1 aligns across 9 bases. The V segment lost 1 base and the J segment 5 bases; nucleotides outside the gene matches: 5. The CDR3 runs to 15 residues. Germline loops: CDR1 SGHVS, CDR2 FQNEAQ. CDR3 in amino acids: CASSLGDRVWETQYF. CDR3 coding DNA: TGTGCCAGCAGCTTAGGGGACAGGGTTTGGGAGACCCAGTACTTC.

In its sample, this clone was seen a few times. The chain is built from TRBV7-6 and TRBJ1-2; 8 bases are shared with TRBD1. This CDR3 has 15 residues. Losses at the gene ends were 2 bases for V and 2 bases for J; bases not matched to a gene: 4. The germline V gene has CDR1 SGHVS and CDR2 FNYEAQ. The CDR3 nucleotides read TGTGCCAGCAGCTTATCAGGGGGCCCAAACTATGGCTACACCTTC. This codes for CASSLSGGPNYGYTF.

In this sample, this clone turned up once. V and J are TRBV4-1 and TRBJ2-3; no definite D call. There are 13 residues in the CDR3. The germline V gene has CDR1 MGHRA and CDR2 YSYEKL. Trimming took 3 bases from V and 11 from J, leaving 15 bases between them. CDR3 protein: CASSQMYSNVQYF. CDR3 DNA sequence: TGCGCCAGCAGCCAGATGTACAGTAATGTGCAGTATTTT.

The chain employs TRBV5-6 and TRBJ2-5; 7 nucleotides line up with TRBD2. CDR1 is SGHDT and CDR2 is YYEEEE in the germline V gene. The length of the CDR3 is 15 residues. Trimming took 0 bases from V and 7 from J; bases not matched to a gene: 9. The CDR3 region has the DNA TGTGCCAGCAGCTTGGCGGCGATAGGGGAGGGGACCCAGTACTTC. The encoded protein is CASSLAAIGEGTQYF. Complete variable domain (other parts from reference TRBV5-6 and TRBJ2-5): DAGVTQSPTHLIKTRGQQVTLRCSPKSGHDTVSWYQQALGQGPQFIFQYYEEEERQRGNFPDRFSGHQFPNYSSELNVNALLLGDSALYLCASSLAAIGEGTQYFGPGTRLLVL.

The rearrangement links TRBV6-5 to TRBJ1-2; TRBD1 might be the D (6 bases). The ends were cut back, 5 bases at V and 5 bases at J, with 18 bases in the middle. Germline V CDR1 and CDR2: MNHEY, SVGAGI. This CDR3 comprises 15 residues. As DNA, the CDR3 is TGTGCCAGCAGTCCGTACAGGGAGGTGGAATATGGCTACACCTTC. Protein sequence: CASSPYREVEYGYTF.

Here the CDR3 DNA reads TGCGCCAGCAGCTTGGCCGGGACTAGCGTAAACAATGAGCAGTTCTTC. It translates to CASSLAGTSVNNEQFF. The chain couples TRBV5-1 to TRBJ2-1, with 10 bases aligning to TRBD2. CDR3 size: 16 residues. Germline CDR1 reads SGHRS; CDR2 reads YFSETQ. The trim removed 0 bases at V and 5 bases at J, leaving 5 bases unmatched.

The chain recombines TRBV4-1 with TRBJ2-7; D remains unclear. With 2 bases removed from V and 5 bases from J, the gap between germline ends came to 10 bases. Germline lookup yields CDR1 MGHRA and CDR2 YSYEKL. The length of the CDR3 is 13 residues. The CDR3 region has the DNA TGCGCCAGCAGCCAACCCCTATGGAACGAGCAGTACTTC. This encodes CASSQPLWNEQYF.

The chain recombines TRBV18 with TRBJ2-5; 7 bases map to TRBD2. Germline V gene sequence: CDR1 KGHSH, CDR2 LQKENI. V shed 6 bases and J 0 bases; nucleotides not matched to a gene: 7. The CDR3 totals 15 residues. The CDR3 sequence is CASSPLTSNQETQYF. CDR3 sequence (DNA): TGTGCCAGCTCCCCTTTGACTAGCAACCAAGAGACCCAGTACTTC.

CDR3 protein: CASSPTSGRRITDTQYF. The CDR3 DNA sequence: TGTGCCAGCAGCCCGACTAGCGGGAGGAGAATCACAGATACGCAGTATTTT. V and J are TRBV7-9 and TRBJ2-3, with 13 bases matching TRBD2. V trimming: 5 bases; J trimming: 2 bases; junction bases outside the gene matches: 7. CDR1 SEHNR and CDR2 FQNEAQ come from the germline V gene (reference sequence). The CDR3 loop spans 17 amino acids.

J is TRBJ2-1 and V is TRBV7-9; the D gene is possibly TRBD2 (6 bases). This CDR3 region has 15 residues. Germline assignment: CDR1 SEHNR and CDR2 FQNEAQ (reference sequence). The V end was cut by 5 bases, the J end by 4 bases, with 15 bases between. The CDR3 region has the DNA TGTGCCAGCAGCCAGACTAGTTTCTTGTACAATGAGCAGTTCTTC. It translates to CASSQTSFLYNEQFF.

The V and J genes are TRBV2 and TRBJ2-1, with D hard to call. V was shortened by 4 bases and J by 15 bases, with 19 bases between the two germline ends. Germline CDR1 reads SNHLY; CDR2 reads FYNNEI. The CDR3 spans 13 residues. Written as DNA, the CDR3 is TGTGCCAGCAGTGCGGAAACCGGGCCTTGGCGGTTCTTC. Translated, it gives CASSAETGPWRFF.

The count of this clone is one. V is TRBV5-1 and J is TRBJ2-1; D is possibly TRBD2 (6 bases). The length of the CDR3 is 17 residues. Trimming removed 0 bases at V and 4 bases at J, with 17 bases between. CDR1 and CDR2 (germline): SGHRS, YFSETQ. The DNA of the CDR3 is TGCGCCAGCAGCTTGGTATTTGGCGGGATGTCGTACAATGAGCAGTTCTTC. This gives the protein CASSLVFGGMSYNEQFF. The full variable domain, its missing parts supplied by reference TRBV5-1 and TRBJ2-1, is KAGVTQTPRYLIKTRGQQVTLSCSPISGHRSVSWYQQTPGQGLQFLFEYFSETQRNKGNFPGRFSGRQFSNSRSEMNVSTLELGDSALYLCASSLVFGGMSYNEQFFGPGTRLTVL.

V usage is TRBV15 and J usage is TRBJ2-2; the match to TRBD2 covers 8 bases. With V trimmed by 7 bases and J by 6 bases, 7 bases remained unmatched. This CDR3 region has 14 residues. CDR1 and CDR2 from the germline V gene are LNHNV and YYDKDF (reference sequence). The CDR3 region has the DNA TGTGCCACCACCTCCAGACTAGCGCCCGGGGAGCTGTTTTTT. It encodes CATTSRLAPGELFF.

Notes on this clone: Other DNA sequences in the same sample also yield this CDR3. The chain has TRBV28 and TRBJ2-5; D is unresolved. Trimming pared 3 bases from V and 5 bases from J, leaving 4 bases between. CDR1 is MDHEN, CDR2 SYDVKM, per germline. This CDR3 spans 11 amino acids. The CDR3 loop is CASSFTETQYF. The CDR3 region has the DNA TGTGCCAGCAGTTTTACGGAGACCCAGTACTTC.

V is TRBV27 and J is TRBJ2-5; unclear D gene. This CDR3 comprises 14 residues. Deletions cut 4 bases from V and 5 bases from J, with 14 bases between. The V gene's germline CDR1 is MNHEY and CDR2 SMNVEV (reference sequence). In nucleotides, the CDR3 is TGTGCCAGCAGTTCGCTACCTATGGTTGAGACCCAGTACTTC. Translating it yields CASSSLPMVETQYF.

The J gene is TRBJ1-1, the V gene TRBV15; TRBD1 matches at 8 bases. Germline V gene data show CDR1 as LNHNV and CDR2 as YYDKDF (reference sequence). The CDR3 spans 14 residues. The V gene end was trimmed by 9 bases and the J gene end by 0 bases; junction bases not matched to a gene: 6. CDR3 in DNA: TGTGCCACTCAGGGGGCCCTGCTGAACACTGAAGCTTTCTTT. Protein product: CATQGALLNTEAFF.

The chain uses TRBV5-6 and TRBJ2-7, with TRBD1 identical over 7 bases. The CDR3 consists of 14 residues. Trimming removed 3 bases from V and 5 bases from J; junction bases left unmatched: 8. Germline V gives CDR1 SGHDT, CDR2 YYEEEE. The CDR3 coding sequence is TGTGCCAGCAGCTCACGGGACAGATTACACGAGCAGTACTTC. As protein: CASSSRDRLHEQYF.

This clone was picked up one time. The chain couples TRBV11-2 to TRBJ2-6; 7 nucleotides agree with TRBD1. The V and J ends lost 6 bases and 2 bases, in that order; junction bases with no gene match: 4. Germline loops: CDR1 SGHAT, CDR2 FQNNGV. There are 15 residues in the CDR3. CDR3 protein: CASSRQGAGANVLTF. Here the CDR3 DNA reads TGTGCCAGCAGTCGCCAGGGGGCTGGGGCCAACGTCCTGACTTTC. The full variable domain, rest sourced from reference TRBV11-2 and TRBJ2-6, is EAGVAQSPRYKIIEKRQSVAFWCNPISGHATLYWYQQILGQGPKLLIQFQNNGVVDDSQLPKDRFSAERLKGVDSTLKIQPAKLEDSAVYLCASSRQGAGANVLTFGAGSRLTVL.

The rearrangement uses TRBV10-3 and TRBJ2-3; either TRBD1 or TRBD2 may fit D (5 bases each). The CDR3 runs 15 residues. The germline V gene has CDR1 ENHRY and CDR2 SYGVKD. V lost 7 bases and J 0 bases, leaving 14 bases between the germline ends. CDR3 amino acids: CAIIGDRDSTDTQYF. The CDR3 nucleotides read TGTGCCATCATCGGGGACCGGGACAGCACAGATACGCAGTATTTT.

This chain joins TRBV27 and TRBJ2-1; D unclear. In germline, CDR1 is MNHEY, CDR2 SMNVEV (reference sequence). Trimming shortened V by 6 bases and J by 3 bases, and 9 bases separated the two germline ends. There are 13 residues in the CDR3. CDR3 protein: CASSLSHYNEQFF. The CDR3, as DNA: TGTGCCAGCAGCCTCTCCCACTACAATGAGCAGTTCTTC.

In this sample, this clone turned up once. The chain is built from TRBV9 and TRBJ1-5, with D possibly matching TRBD1 (6 bases). Per the germline V gene, CDR1 is SGDLS and CDR2 is YYNGEE. This CDR3 is 15 amino acids long. Trimming cost V 3 bases and J 0 bases, with 10 bases left between them. The CDR3 DNA reads TGTGCCAGCAGCGCCGGACAGAGTAGCAATCAGCCCCAGCATTTT. Translating it yields CASSAGQSSNQPQHF. Filled out from reference TRBV9 and TRBJ1-5, the complete variable domain reads DSGVTQTPKHLITATGQRVTLRCSPRSGDLSVYWYQQSLDQGLQFLIQYYNGEERAKGNILERFSAQQFPDLHSELNLSSLELGDSALYFCASSAGQSSNQPQHFGDGTRLSIL.

The chain employs TRBV5-1 and TRBJ2-1; possible D gene TRBD1, 5 bases. Looked up from germline, CDR1 is SGHRS and CDR2 is YFSETQ. V was cut by 0 bases and J by 7 bases, with 14 bases left in between. This CDR3 has 15 residues. The CDR3: CASSLARALSNEQFF. The CDR3 DNA is TGCGCCAGCAGCTTGGCCAGGGCACTATCTAATGAGCAGTTCTTC.

This clone showed up just once. The chain recombines TRBV4-1 with TRBJ2-2; the D gene could be TRBD1 or TRBD2 (7 bases each). The CDR3 sequence is 20 residues long. Germline values: CDR1 MGHRA, CDR2 YSYEKL. The germline V and J ends were trimmed by 1 base and 4 bases, with 25 bases remaining between them. Here the CDR3 DNA reads TGCGCCAGCAGCCAAGTTGGCGGATGGGACAGAGCGGGGATCACCGGGGAGCTGTTTTTT. Residues: CASSQVGGWDRAGITGELFF.